This T cell receptor beta chain was sequenced in a study of CD8 T cells in Susac syndrome. Random hexamers primed reverse transcription of about 0.5 to 1 ug RNA. Using its own MiXCR run on the immunoSEQ multiplex PCR reads, TCRdb lists one record per CDR3 protein. The sample has about 120,000 distinct CDR3 sequences, 90% to 95% seen once; the top ten hold approximately 0.2%. Germline lookup yields CDR1 MNHEY and CDR2 SMNVEV (reference sequence). With 3 bases removed from V and 0 bases from J, the gap between germline ends came to 6 bases. This CDR3 is built from 13 residues. The J gene is TRBJ2-7, the V gene TRBV27, with D hard to call. The receptor comes from a human donor with Susac syndrome. The sample was CD8+ T cells from PBMCs. The CDR3 DNA follows: TGTGCCAGCAGTTTTCTTTCCTCCTACGAGCAGTACTTC. Translating it yields CASSFLSSYEQYF.